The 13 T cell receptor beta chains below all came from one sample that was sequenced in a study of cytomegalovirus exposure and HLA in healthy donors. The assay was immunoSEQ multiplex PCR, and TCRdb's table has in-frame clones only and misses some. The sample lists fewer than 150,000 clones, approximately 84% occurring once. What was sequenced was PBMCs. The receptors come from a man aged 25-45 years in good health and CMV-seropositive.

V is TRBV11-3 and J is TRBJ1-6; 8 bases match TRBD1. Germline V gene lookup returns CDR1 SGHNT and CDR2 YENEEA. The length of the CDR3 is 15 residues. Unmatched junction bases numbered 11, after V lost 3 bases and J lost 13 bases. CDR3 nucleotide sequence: TGTGCCAGCAGCTTGTGGGACAGGATTCGATCGCCCCTCCACTTT. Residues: CASSLWDRIRSPLHF.

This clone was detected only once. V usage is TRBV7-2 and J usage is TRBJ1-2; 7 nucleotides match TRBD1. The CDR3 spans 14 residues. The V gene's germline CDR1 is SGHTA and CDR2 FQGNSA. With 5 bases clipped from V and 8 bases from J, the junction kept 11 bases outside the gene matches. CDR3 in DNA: TGTGCCAGCAGCCCGGACAGGCGCGGCTGGGGCTACACCTTC. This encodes CASSPDRRGWGYTF.

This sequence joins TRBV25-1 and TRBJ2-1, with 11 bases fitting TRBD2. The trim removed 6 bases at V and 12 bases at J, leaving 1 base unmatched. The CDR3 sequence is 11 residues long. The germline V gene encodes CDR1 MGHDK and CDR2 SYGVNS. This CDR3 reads CASRGTSGQFF. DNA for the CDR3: TGTGCCAGCAGGGGGACTAGCGGGCAGTTCTTC.

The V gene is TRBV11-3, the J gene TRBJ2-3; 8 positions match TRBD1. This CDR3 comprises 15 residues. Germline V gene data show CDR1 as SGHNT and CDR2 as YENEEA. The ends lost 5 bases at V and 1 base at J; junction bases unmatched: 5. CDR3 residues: CASSPGGSGTDTQYF. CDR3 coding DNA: TGTGCCAGCAGCCCAGGGGGCTCCGGCACAGATACGCAGTATTTT.

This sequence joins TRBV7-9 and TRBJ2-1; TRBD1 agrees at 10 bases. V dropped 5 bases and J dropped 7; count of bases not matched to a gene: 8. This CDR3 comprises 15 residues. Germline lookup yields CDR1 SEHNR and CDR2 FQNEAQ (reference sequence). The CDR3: CASSPRDRGGNEQFF. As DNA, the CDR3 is TGTGCCAGCAGCCCTAGGGACAGGGGCGGAAATGAGCAGTTCTTC.

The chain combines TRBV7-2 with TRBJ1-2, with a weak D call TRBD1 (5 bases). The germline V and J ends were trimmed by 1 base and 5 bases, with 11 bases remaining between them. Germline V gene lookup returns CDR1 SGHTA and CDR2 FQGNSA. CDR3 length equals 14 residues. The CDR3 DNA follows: TGTGCCAGCAGCTTAGTGGGGGGGAGGTATGGCTACACCTTC. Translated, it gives CASSLVGGRYGYTF.

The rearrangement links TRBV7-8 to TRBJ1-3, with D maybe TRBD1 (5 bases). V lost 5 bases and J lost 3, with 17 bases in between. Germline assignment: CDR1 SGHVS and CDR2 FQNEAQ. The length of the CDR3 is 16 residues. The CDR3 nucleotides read TGTGCCAGCAGCCCCCGAGGGAGGGGTTTTGGAAACACCATATATTTT. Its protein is CASSPRGRGFGNTIYF.

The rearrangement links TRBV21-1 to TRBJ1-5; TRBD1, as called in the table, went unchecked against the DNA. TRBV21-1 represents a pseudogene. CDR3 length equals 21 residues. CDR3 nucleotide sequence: TGTGCCAGCAGCAAAGCTACAGGGGGCACGGCACAAACTTATAGCAATCAGCCCCAGCATTTT. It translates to CASSKATGGTAQTYSNQPQHF.

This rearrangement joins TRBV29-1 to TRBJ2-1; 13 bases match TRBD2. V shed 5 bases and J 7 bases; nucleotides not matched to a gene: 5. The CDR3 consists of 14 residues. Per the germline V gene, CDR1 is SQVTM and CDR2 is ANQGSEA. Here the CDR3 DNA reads TGCAGCGTTACAACTAGCGGGAGGGGGAATGAGCAGTTCTTC. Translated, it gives CSVTTSGRGNEQFF.

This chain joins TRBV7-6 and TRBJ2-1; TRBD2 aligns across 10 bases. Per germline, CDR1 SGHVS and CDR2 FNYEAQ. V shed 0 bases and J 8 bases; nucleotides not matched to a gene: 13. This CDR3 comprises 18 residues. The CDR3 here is CASSLASGGSTLFHEQFF. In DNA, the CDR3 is TGTGCCAGCAGCTTAGCTAGCGGGGGGTCAACTCTGTTCCATGAGCAGTTCTTC.

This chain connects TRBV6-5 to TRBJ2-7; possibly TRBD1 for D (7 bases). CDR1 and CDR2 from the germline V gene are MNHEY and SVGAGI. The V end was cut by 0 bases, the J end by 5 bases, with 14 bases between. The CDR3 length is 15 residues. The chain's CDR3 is CASSYSQGGSDEQYF. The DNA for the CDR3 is TGTGCCAGCAGTTACTCTCAGGGGGGATCCGACGAGCAGTACTTC.

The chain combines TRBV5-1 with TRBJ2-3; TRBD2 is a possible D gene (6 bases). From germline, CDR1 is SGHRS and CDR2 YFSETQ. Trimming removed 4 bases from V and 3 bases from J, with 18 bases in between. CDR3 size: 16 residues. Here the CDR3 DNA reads TGCGCCAGCAGCCGTGAGTCTGGGAGGTTTACAGATACGCAGTATTTT. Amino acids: CASSRESGRFTDTQYF.

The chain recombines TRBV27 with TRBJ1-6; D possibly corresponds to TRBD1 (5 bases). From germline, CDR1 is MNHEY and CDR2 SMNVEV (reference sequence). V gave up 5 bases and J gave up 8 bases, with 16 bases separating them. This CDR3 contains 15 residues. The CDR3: CASSLPGLGYSPLHF. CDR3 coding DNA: TGTGCCAGCAGTCTCCCGGGACTCGGTTATTCACCCCTCCACTTT.